This T cell receptor (beta chain) was recovered during a study of T cell clusters in autoimmune cytopenias. The length of the CDR3 is 14 residues. Germline V CDR1 and CDR2: SQVTM, ANQGSEA. Multiplex touch-down PCR amplified TRB using TRB-A and TRB-B pools in one tube. TCRdb re-called the multiplex PCR reads; one entry per CDR3 protein, DNA not given. The sample features approximately 11,000 distinct CDR3 sequences, with about 25% in its top ten. TRB was amplified from roughly 270 ng of peripheral blood genomic DNA per sample. By frequency, this clonotype registers medium-sized. This sample also belongs to another study, concerning T cell repertoires in aging, cancer and after chemotherapy. That source notes: Donors were grouped into six age bands spanning 30 or younger through 70 or older.

The rearrangement joins TRBV29-1 to TRBJ2-2. The receptor's source is a human donor in good health. The specimen was peripheral blood. CDR3 protein: CSVVTSTVTGELFF.